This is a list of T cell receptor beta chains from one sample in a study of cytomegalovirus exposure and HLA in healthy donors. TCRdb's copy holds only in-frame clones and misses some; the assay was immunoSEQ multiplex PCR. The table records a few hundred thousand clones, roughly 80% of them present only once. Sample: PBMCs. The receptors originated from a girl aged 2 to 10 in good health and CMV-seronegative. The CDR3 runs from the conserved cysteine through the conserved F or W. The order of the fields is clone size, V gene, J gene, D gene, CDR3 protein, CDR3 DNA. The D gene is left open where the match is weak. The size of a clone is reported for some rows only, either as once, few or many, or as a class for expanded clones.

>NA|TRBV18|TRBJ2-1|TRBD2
CASSRGLAVEQFF
TGTGCCAGCTCAAGAGGACTAGCGGTGGAGCAGTTCTTC
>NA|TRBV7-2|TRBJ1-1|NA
CASSLVAYTEAFF
TGTGCCAGCAGCTTAGTTGCGTACACTGAAGCTTTCTTT
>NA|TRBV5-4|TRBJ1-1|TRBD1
CASSLTGVNTEAFF
TGTGCCAGCAGCTTGACAGGGGTGAACACTGAAGCTTTCTTT
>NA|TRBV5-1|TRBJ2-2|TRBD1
CASLRTGGTGELFF
TGCGCCAGCTTAAGGACAGGGGGGACCGGGGAGCTGTTTTTT
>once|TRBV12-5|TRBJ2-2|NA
CASGSDSTNTGELFF
TGTGCTAGTGGTTCTGACAGCACGAACACCGGGGAGCTGTTTTTT
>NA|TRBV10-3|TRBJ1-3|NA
CAIMTTAGNTIYF
TGTGCCATCATGACGACAGCTGGAAACACCATATATTTT
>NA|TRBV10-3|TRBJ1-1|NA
CAISQGEAEAFF
TGTGCCATCAGTCAAGGGGAAGCTGAAGCTTTCTTT
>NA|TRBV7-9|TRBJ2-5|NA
CASSVALGGGETQYF
TGTGCCAGCAGCGTAGCTCTAGGCGGCGGAGAGACCCAGTACTTC
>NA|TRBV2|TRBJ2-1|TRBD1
CASRAQGVIYNEQFF
TGTGCCAGCAGGGCACAGGGGGTGATTTACAATGAGCAGTTCTTC
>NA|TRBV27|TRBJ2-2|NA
CASSFQGAGGELFF
TGTGCCAGCAGTTTTCAAGGGGCTGGCGGGGAGCTGTTTTTT
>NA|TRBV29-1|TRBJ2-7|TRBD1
CSVVGQAVHEQYF
TGCAGCGTTGTAGGACAGGCCGTCCACGAGCAGTACTTC
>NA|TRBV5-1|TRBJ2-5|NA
CASSSVPEETQYF
TGCGCCAGCAGCTCAGTCCCGGAGGAGACCCAGTACTTC
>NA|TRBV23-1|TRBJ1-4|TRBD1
CASSQSFDRVDGNEKLFF
TGCGCCAGCAGTCAATCGTTCGACAGGGTTGACGGTAATGAAAAACTGTTTTTT
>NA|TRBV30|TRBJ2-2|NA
CAWSEAVTPATGELFF
TGTGCCTGGAGTGAGGCGGTCACCCCAGCCACCGGGGAGCTGTTTTTT
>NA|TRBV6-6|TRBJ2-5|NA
CASSYTEGTVETQYF
TGTGCCAGCAGTTACACCGAAGGGACTGTAGAGACCCAGTACTTC
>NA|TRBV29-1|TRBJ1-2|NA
CSVENVGGALLRGYTF
TGCAGCGTTGAGAATGTAGGCGGGGCCCTCTTACGAGGCTACACCTTC
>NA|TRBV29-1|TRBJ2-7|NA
CSAMKQGRSHEQYF
TGCAGCGCCATGAAGCAGGGTAGGTCCCACGAGCAGTACTTC
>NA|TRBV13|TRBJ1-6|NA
CASSLAGEGYNSPLHF
TGTGCCAGCAGCTTAGCAGGGGAGGGCTATAATTCACCCCTCCACTTT
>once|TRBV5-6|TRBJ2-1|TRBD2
CASSPLLAGGPSYNEQFF
TGTGCCAGCAGCCCTTTACTAGCGGGAGGGCCCTCCTACAATGAGCAGTTCTTC
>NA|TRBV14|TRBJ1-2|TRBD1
CASSLPGQGGYGYTF
TGTGCCAGCAGCCTACCGGGACAGGGCGGATATGGCTACACCTTC
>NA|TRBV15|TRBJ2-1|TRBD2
CATSREASGRPYNEQFF
TGTGCCACCAGCAGAGAGGCTAGCGGGAGACCCTACAATGAGCAGTTCTTC
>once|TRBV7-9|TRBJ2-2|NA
CASSLVQSTGELFF
TGTGCCAGCAGCTTAGTACAAAGCACCGGGGAGCTGTTTTTT
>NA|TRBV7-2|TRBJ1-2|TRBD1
CASSLGGLGGYTF
TGTGCCAGCAGCCTAGGGGGCTTAGGTGGCTACACCTTC
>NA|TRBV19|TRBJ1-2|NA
CASSILQGGRFYGYTF
TGTGCCAGTAGTATTTTGCAGGGAGGCCGTTTTTATGGCTACACCTTC
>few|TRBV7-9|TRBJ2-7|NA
CASSWRAPDYEQYF
TGTGCCAGCAGCTGGAGGGCCCCAGACTACGAGCAGTACTTC
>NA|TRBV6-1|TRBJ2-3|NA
CASSEHWRVGLTDTQYF
TGTGCCAGCAGTGAACATTGGAGGGTGGGTCTAACAGATACGCAGTATTTT